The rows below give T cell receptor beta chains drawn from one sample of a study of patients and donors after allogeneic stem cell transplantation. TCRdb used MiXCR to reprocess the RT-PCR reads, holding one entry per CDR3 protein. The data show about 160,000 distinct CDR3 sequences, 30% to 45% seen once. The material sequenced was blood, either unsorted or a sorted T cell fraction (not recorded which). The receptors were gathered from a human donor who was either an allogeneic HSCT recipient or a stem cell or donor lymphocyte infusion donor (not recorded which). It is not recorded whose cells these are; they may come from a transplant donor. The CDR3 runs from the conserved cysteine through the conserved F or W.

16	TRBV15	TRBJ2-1	CATSRRGGFSYNEQFF
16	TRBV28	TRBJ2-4	CASSLLVWREVSIQYF
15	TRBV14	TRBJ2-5	CASSQEMPTGETQYF
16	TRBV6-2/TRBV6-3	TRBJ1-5	CASSYAGFPTRQPQHF
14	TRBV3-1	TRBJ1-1	CASSPSGPNTEAFF
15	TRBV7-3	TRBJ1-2	CASSSYRGEYYGYTF
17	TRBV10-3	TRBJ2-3	CAISESSRGLSTDTQYF
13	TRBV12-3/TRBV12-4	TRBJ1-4	CASSWDSGEKLFF
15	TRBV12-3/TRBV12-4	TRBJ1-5	CASSLSRTRNQPQHF
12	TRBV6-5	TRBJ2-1	CASSYWGNEQFF
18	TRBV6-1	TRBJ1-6	CASSEAGRGAAYNSPLHF
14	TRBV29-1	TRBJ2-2	CSVESRANTGELFF
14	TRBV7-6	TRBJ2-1	CASSKRESYNEQFF
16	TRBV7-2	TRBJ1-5	CASSLWREVGNQPQHF
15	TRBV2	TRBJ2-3	CASSELRGGLDTQYF
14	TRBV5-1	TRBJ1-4	CASSATGMGRKLFF
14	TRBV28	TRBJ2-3	CATQLAGSTDTQYF
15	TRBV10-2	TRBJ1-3	CASTSQDDSGNTIYF
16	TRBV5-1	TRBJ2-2	CASSRFGQQGTGELFF
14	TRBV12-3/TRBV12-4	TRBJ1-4	CASWGGRTNEKLFF
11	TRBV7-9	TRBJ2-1	CASSFGTEQFF
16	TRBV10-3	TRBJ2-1	CAIGPWTSGRYNEQFF
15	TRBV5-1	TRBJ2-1	CASSLGPSSYNEQFF
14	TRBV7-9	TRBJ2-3	CASTPALPTDTQYF
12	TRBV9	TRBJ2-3	CASSGQGDTQYF